This is a list of T cell receptor beta chains from one sample in a study of blood T cell repertoires in COVID-19. Assay: immunoSEQ multiplex PCR; the TCRdb copy retains only in-frame clones and omits some. The data contain approximately 320,000 clones, roughly 90% of them seen just once; the ten biggest clones take up approximately 9%. The sequencing sample was made of PBMCs or T cells enriched from blood (not recorded which). The receptors come from a woman aged 18-29 years who had recovered from COVID-19. The CDR3 runs from the conserved cysteine through the conserved F or W. The D gene is left open where the match is weak. Size values are once, few and many counts, or a class for expanded clones, and some rows have none.

TRBJ2-5	TRBV2	TRBD1	once	TGTGCCAGCAGTCCTCAAGGACAGGGGGCGCGGGAGACCCAGTACTTC	CASSPQGQGARETQYF
TRBJ2-1	TRBV7-3	TRBD1	.	TGTGCCAGCAGCTCCGGACAGGGGGCTGAGCAGTTCTTC	CASSSGQGAEQFF
TRBJ2-1	TRBV11-2	TRBD2	.	TGTGCCAGCAGCTTATCTAGAGCGGGGCTCTACAATGAGCAGTTCTTC	CASSLSRAGLYNEQFF
TRBJ1-2	TRBV7-2	.	.	TGTGCCAGCAGCTTAGACCGGGGGGGCTATGGCTACACCTTC	CASSLDRGGYGYTF
TRBJ2-7	TRBV11-3	TRBD1	.	TGTGCCAGCAGCTTACGGGACAGGGATGCGCAGTACTTC	CASSLRDRDAQYF
TRBJ2-7	TRBV4-1	.	.	TGCGCCAGCAGCCAAGTTACGGGTCCCTATCCCTACGAGCAGTACTTC	CASSQVTGPYPYEQYF
TRBJ1-5	TRBV19	.	few	TGTGCCAGCAAACAGGGAGAAGGCAATCAGCCCCAGCATTTT	CASKQGEGNQPQHF
TRBJ1-4	TRBV6-5	.	.	TGTGCCAGCAGTTACGTTACAGATGAAAAACTGTTTTTT	CASSYVTDEKLFF
TRBJ2-1	TRBV25-1	.	.	TGTGCCAGCGAGTCCCACTATAGCGGTGGCAATGAGCAGTTCTTC	CASESHYSGGNEQFF
TRBJ1-2	TRBV11-2	TRBD1	.	TGTGCCAGCAGCTCAACAGGGGTCTATGGCTACACCTTC	CASSSTGVYGYTF
TRBJ2-7	TRBV6-2/TRBV6-3	TRBD1	.	TGTGCCAGCAGTCCCCTGGGACAGGGAGGCTACGAGCAGTACTTC	CASSPLGQGGYEQYF
TRBJ1-6	TRBV6-5	TRBD1	.	TGTGCCAGCAGGGGACAGGGTATGGTTGCACCCCTCCACTTT	CASRGQGMVAPLHF
TRBJ1-1	TRBV6-2/TRBV6-3	TRBD1	.	TGTGCCAGCAGTCATACAGGGGGGAGAGAAGCTTTCTTT	CASSHTGGREAFF
TRBJ1-2	TRBV30	.	.	TGTGCCTGGAGTGTTACAGGGAATGGCTACACCTTC	CAWSVTGNGYTF